The 18 T cell receptor beta chains listed next were all sequenced from one sample in a study of CD8+ T cells in alopecia areata. Extraction of RNA preceded its reverse transcription into cDNA, which served as the sequencing template. Measured with immunoSEQ multiplex PCR; TCRdb has only the in-frame clones, and not every one. The data show about 200,000 clones, around 56% seen once. Treatment specified: oral pan-JAK inhibitor, 5-10 mg twice daily. The sequenced sample was CD4+ T cells sorted from blood, obtained at week 4, from a patient treated with tofacitinib. These receptors originate from a human donor with alopecia areata.

The chain carries TRBV7-9 and TRBJ1-6; tentatively, D is TRBD1 (5 bases). CDR1 and CDR2 from the germline V gene are SEHNR and FQNEAQ (reference sequence). CDR3 length: 15 amino acids. Between the trimmed V and J ends, which lost 1 base and 10 bases, there was a span of 14 bases. As DNA, the CDR3 is TGTGCCAGCAGCTTAGGCGCAGGGAGCGACTCACCCCTCCACTTT. Its protein is CASSLGAGSDSPLHF.

The chain carries TRBV2 and TRBJ2-5, with a tentative D call TRBD1 (6 bases). V gave up 4 bases and J gave up 9 bases, with 15 bases separating them. CDR1 is SNHLY, CDR2 FYNNEI, per germline. The CDR3 sequence is 13 residues long. The CDR3 spells CASSGTAQMAQYF. As DNA, the CDR3 is TGTGCCAGCAGTGGGACAGCACAGATGGCCCAGTACTTC. The variable domain in full, with the rest retrieved from reference TRBV2 and TRBJ2-5, is EPEVTQTPSHQVTQMGQEVILRCVPISNHLYFYWYRQILGQKVEFLVSFYNNEISEKSEIFDDQFSVERPDGSNFTLKIRSTKLEDSAMYFCASSGTAQMAQYFGPGTRLLVL.

The chain has TRBV6-6 and TRBJ1-6, with D unclear. V was clipped by 3 bases and J by 7 bases, with 4 bases between them. The CDR3 is 12 amino acids. CDR1 is MNHNY and CDR2 is SVGAGI in the germline V gene (reference sequence). CDR3: CASSYPNSPLHF. The CDR3, as DNA: TGTGCCAGCAGTTATCCCAATTCACCCCTCCACTTT.

This chain connects TRBV30 to TRBJ1-4, with unresolved D. CDR3 length equals 15 residues. The V end lost 2 bases, the J end lost 3 bases, and 13 bases lay between the germline ends. Germline lookup yields CDR1 GTSNPN and CDR2 SVGIG (reference sequence). The CDR3 DNA reads as TGTGCCTGGAGTAAGACCGGCCTAGCTAATGAAAAACTGTTTTTT. This codes for CAWSKTGLANEKLFF.

The chain uses TRBV30 and TRBJ2-3; D not resolved. V lost 4 bases, J lost 1 base, and 15 bases lay in between. This CDR3 comprises 15 residues. Germline lookup yields CDR1 GTSNPN and CDR2 SVGIG (reference sequence). The CDR3 loop reads CAWTPTTRRTDTQYF. The CDR3 DNA reads TGTGCCTGGACCCCAACAACCCGCCGCACAGATACGCAGTATTTT.

This clone was seen more than once but under ten times. The chain joins TRBV10-3 to TRBJ2-3; possible D gene TRBD1, 6 bases. The CDR3 runs to 14 residues. In germline, CDR1 is ENHRY, CDR2 SYGVKD. The V end was cut by 6 bases, the J end by 6 bases, with 16 bases between. The CDR3 coding sequence is TGTGCCATCAGATCAGACAGGACGGGGGATACGCAGTATTTT. Translating gives CAIRSDRTGDTQYF.

V usage is TRBV15 and J usage is TRBJ2-6; the D is unclear. Per the germline V gene, CDR1 is LNHNV and CDR2 is YYDKDF (reference sequence). With 5 bases removed from V and 0 bases from J, the gap between germline ends came to 14 bases. The length of the CDR3 is 17 residues. This CDR3 reads CATSSPAISSGANVLTF. The CDR3, as DNA: TGTGCCACCAGCTCTCCGGCTATAAGCTCTGGGGCCAACGTCCTGACTTTC.

The rearrangement uses TRBV14 and TRBJ2-7, with 10 bases identical to TRBD1. Germline CDR1 is SGHDN and CDR2 is FVKESK. With 4 bases clipped from V and 4 bases from J, the junction kept 1 base outside the gene matches. The CDR3 length is 13 residues. The CDR3 is CASSRDRGYEQYF. The CDR3, as DNA: TGTGCCAGCAGCCGGGACAGGGGTTACGAGCAGTACTTC.

This rearrangement joins TRBV9 to TRBJ2-7; TRBD1 agrees at 8 bases. The V gene end was trimmed by 2 bases and the J gene end by 0 bases; junction bases not matched to a gene: 4. The germline gives CDR1 SGDLS, CDR2 YYNGEE. The CDR3 contains 15 residues. CDR3 region: CASSVGTGSSYEQYF. The CDR3 nucleotides are TGTGCCAGCAGCGTGGGGACAGGCAGCTCCTACGAGCAGTACTTC.

This rearrangement joins TRBV27 to TRBJ1-5; D might be TRBD1 (5 bases). CDR1 MNHEY and CDR2 SMNVEV come from the germline V gene (reference sequence). The V gene lost 7 bases and the J gene lost 4 bases, with 8 bases spanning the gap. The CDR3 totals 12 residues. In DNA form, the CDR3 reads TGTGCCAGCAAGGGACTGAATCAGCCCCAGCATTTT. Translating gives CASKGLNQPQHF.

The V call is TRBV29-1, the J call TRBJ2-7; 7 bases agree with TRBD1. Germline assignment: CDR1 SQVTM and CDR2 ANQGSEA. CDR3 size: 14 residues. The V segment lost 5 bases and the J segment 3 bases; nucleotides outside the gene matches: 10. The CDR3 spells CSVLMGTVNYEQYF. The CDR3, as DNA: TGCAGCGTTTTAATGGGGACAGTTAACTACGAGCAGTACTTC.

This chain joins TRBV30 and TRBJ2-1; 9 nucleotides match TRBD2. Germline CDR1 is GTSNPN and CDR2 is SVGIG (reference sequence). The junction had 10 bases not matched to a gene; V was cut back by 2 bases and J by 5 bases. This CDR3 comprises 16 residues. This CDR3 reads CAWSWRGGPPNNEQFF. The CDR3 bases are TGTGCCTGGAGTTGGCGGGGGGGCCCCCCGAACAATGAGCAGTTCTTC. Filled out from reference TRBV30 and TRBJ2-1, the complete variable domain reads SQTIHQWPATLVQPVGSPLSLECTVEGTSNPNLYWYRQAAGRGLQLLFYSVGIGQISSEVPQNLSASRPQDRQFILSSKKLLLSDSGFYLCAWSWRGGPPNNEQFFGPGTRLTVL.

In this sample, this clone turned up once. The rearrangement links TRBV5-1 to TRBJ1-6; D ambiguous. Between the trimmed V and J ends, which lost 4 bases and 8 bases, there was a span of 13 bases. The CDR3 spans 14 residues. The germline V gene encodes CDR1 SGHRS and CDR2 YFSETQ. CDR3 in amino acids: CASSPDGSDSPLHF. Written as DNA, the CDR3 is TGCGCCAGCAGCCCGGACGGGAGCGATTCACCCCTCCACTTT.

The genes are TRBV12-5 and TRBJ1-4; D unresolved. V was trimmed by 6 bases and J by 8 bases, leaving 7 bases between them. CDR1 LGHNT and CDR2 FRNRAP come from the germline V gene. The CDR3 is made up of 11 amino acids. The CDR3 nucleotides read TGTGCTAGTGGCCCCCGGGAAAAACTGTTTTTT. As protein: CASGPREKLFF.

This clone was seen a handful of times. This chain joins TRBV9 and TRBJ2-7, with TRBD2 matching over 7 bases. Germline values: CDR1 SGDLS, CDR2 YYNGEE. The V segment lost 1 base and the J segment 1 base; nucleotides outside the gene matches: 20. This CDR3 contains 20 residues. The CDR3 region is CASSVCAASGRLTRSYEQYF. The CDR3 coding sequence is TGTGCCAGCAGCGTATGCGCGGCTAGCGGTAGACTTACGAGATCCTACGAGCAGTACTTC.

CDR3 in amino acids: CAWKGVNYGYTF. The CDR3 DNA sequence: TGTGCCTGGAAAGGAGTGAACTATGGCTACACCTTC. The V call is TRBV30, the J call TRBJ1-2; D is unclear. The CDR3 loop spans 12 amino acids. Germline assignment: CDR1 GTSNPN and CDR2 SVGIG (reference sequence). Trimming shortened V by 4 bases and J by 2 bases, and 8 bases separated the two germline ends.

In its sample, this clone was seen a few times. The gene calls are TRBV7-6 and TRBJ2-2; D call uncertain. Germline V CDR1 and CDR2: SGHVS, FNYEAQ. Trimming took 3 bases from V and 4 from J, leaving 12 bases between them. The CDR3 totals 15 residues. The CDR3 DNA sequence: TGTGCCAGCAGCTTGATGGAGACCGGCACCGGGGAGCTGTTTTTT. Translation gives CASSLMETGTGELFF.

The V and J genes are TRBV7-2 and TRBJ2-7; D ambiguous. Germline V gives CDR1 SGHTA, CDR2 FQGNSA. With 0 bases removed from V and 2 bases from J, the gap between germline ends came to 11 bases. There are 15 residues in the CDR3. The CDR3 DNA is TGTGCCAGCAGCTTAGCGACTCTCCCAACCTACGAGCAGTACTTC. Its translation is CASSLATLPTYEQYF.